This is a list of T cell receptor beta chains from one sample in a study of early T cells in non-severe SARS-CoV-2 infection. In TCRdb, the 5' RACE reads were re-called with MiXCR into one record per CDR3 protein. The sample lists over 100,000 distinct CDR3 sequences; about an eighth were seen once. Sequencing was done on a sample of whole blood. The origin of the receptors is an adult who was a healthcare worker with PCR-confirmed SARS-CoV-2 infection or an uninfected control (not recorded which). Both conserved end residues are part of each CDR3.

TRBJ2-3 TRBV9 CASSVVSSGSLDTQYF
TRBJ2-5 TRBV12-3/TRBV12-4 CASSLNGLIETQYF
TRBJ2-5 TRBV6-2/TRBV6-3 CASSYSSGETQYF
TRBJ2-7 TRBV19 CASSGRGSYEQYF
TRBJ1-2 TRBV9 CASSVDPVSYGYTF
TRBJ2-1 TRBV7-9 CASSSPLAGVFNEQFF
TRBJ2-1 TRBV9 CASSVAAGSYNNEQFF
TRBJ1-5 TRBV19 CASTRQGKSNQPQHF
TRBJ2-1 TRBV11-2 CASSLLTGGYGNEQFF
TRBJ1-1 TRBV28 CASSLLRRSRSEAFF
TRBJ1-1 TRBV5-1 CASSPRDLNTEAFF
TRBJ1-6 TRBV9 CASSAGSSPLHF
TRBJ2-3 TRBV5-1 CASSLSRWEGGTDTQYF
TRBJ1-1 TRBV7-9 CASSEHRAMNTEAFF
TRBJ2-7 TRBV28 CASTVVGQNEQYF
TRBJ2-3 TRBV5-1 CASSAGTSVTDTQYF
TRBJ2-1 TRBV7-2 CASSSRQSSYNEQFF
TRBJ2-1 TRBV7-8 CASSFRRWGASDEQFF
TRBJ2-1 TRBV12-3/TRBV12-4 CASSPWDGRPYNEQFF
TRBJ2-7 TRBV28 CASSFPNSLYYEQYF
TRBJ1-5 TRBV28 CASSPNNRDPHF
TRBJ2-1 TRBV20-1 CSANLAGVSLEQFF
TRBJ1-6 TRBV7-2 CASSSTASPLHF
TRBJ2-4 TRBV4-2 CASSHVTSGMGENIQYF
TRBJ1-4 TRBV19 CASSMVIGGEEKLFF
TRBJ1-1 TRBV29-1 CIQGCAEAFF
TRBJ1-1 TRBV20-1 CSARDPGRGNTEAFF
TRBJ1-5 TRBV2 CASSVDRGGNQPQHF
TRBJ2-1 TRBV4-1 CASSQLGLASYNEQFF
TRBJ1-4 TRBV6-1 CASSERGGEKLFF
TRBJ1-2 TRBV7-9 CASSLEPGGYGYTF
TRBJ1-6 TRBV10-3 CAISRVSGTNSPLHF
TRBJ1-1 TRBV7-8 CASSLKGALKLFF
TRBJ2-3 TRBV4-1 CASSQGAYVGERDTQYF
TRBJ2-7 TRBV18 CASSRTIRDSAYEQYF
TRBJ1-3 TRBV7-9 CASSPGQPHSGNTIYF
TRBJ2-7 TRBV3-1 CASSHGTAYEQYF
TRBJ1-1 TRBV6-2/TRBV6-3 CASSYTDWVLVAFF
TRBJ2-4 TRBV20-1 CSAQPLAGERDIQYF
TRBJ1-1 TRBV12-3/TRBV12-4 CASSVRGAYYEAFF
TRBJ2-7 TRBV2 CASSGGLAGHSYEQYF
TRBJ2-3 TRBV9 CASSVDRGQGTDTQYF
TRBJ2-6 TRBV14 CASSQATGPGANVLTF
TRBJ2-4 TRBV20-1 CSQGGPKNIQYF
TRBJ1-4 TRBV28 CASSFDVRGEKLFF
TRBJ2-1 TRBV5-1 CASSLGSGVPVNEQFF
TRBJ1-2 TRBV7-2 CASSLMAGYTF
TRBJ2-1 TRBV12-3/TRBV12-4 CANSLSLVLRNYNEQFF
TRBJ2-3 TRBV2 CASTSKVLSTDTQYF
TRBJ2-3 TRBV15 CATSRVPGQRGLGTDTQYF
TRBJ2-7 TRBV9 CASSVAPGDLYEQYF
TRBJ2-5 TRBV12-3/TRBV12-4 CASRADGAGQTQYF
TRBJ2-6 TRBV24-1 CATGSRDTSSGANVLTF
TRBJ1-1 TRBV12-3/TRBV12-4 CASSHMGGNTEAFF
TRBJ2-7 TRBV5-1 CASKESHTFEQYF
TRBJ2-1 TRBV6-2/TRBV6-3 CASILAGGNNEQFF
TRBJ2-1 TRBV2 CASVAGRLDEQFF
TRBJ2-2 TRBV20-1 CSPNEKGAGELFF
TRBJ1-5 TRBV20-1 CSARDLRRDNQPQHF